One T cell receptor beta chain is described in this entry. Its antigen is as yet unknown. The data stem from a study of identical twins. The study, taken as a whole, reports: While abundant cord blood beta clonotypes carried fewer insertions, memory repertoires showed no such pattern. Conclusions were drawn cross-sectionally by statistical analysis, without following the same donors.

Using its own MiXCR run on the 5' RACE reads, TCRdb lists one record per CDR3 protein. The sample includes 400,000 to 550,000 distinct CDR3 sequences, about 24% seen only once; the top ten take approximately 2.9%. CDR3 size: 11 residues. With 1 base removed from V and 9 bases from J, the gap between germline ends came to 6 bases. Germline values: CDR1 LGHDT, CDR2 YNNKEL (reference sequence). These data also formed part of another study, on T cells expressing NK-cell markers.

This clonotype was obtained from a woman aged 18 to 35 in good health. Sequenced: CD4+ T cells sorted from blood. The gene calls are TRBV3-1 and TRBJ2-5; D not resolved. The CDR3 DNA reads as TGTGCCAGCAGCCAAGCCGCGGCCCAGTACTTC. Translation: CASSQAAAQYF.